This paragraph covers one TCR beta chain sequence. This sample stems from a study of blood T cell repertoires in COVID-19. V lost 0 bases and J lost 0; bases outside the gene matches: 7. The CDR3 contains 17 residues. Germline V lookup: CDR1 GTSNPN, CDR2 SVGIG (reference sequence). The repertoire was sequenced with immunoSEQ multiplex PCR; TCRdb's copy has only in-frame clones and lacks some. The repertoire has approximately 100,000 clones, about 84% of them found once; the top ten carry about 10%. Sequencing was done on a sample of peripheral blood. This TCR was sampled from a woman aged 80 or over with acute or convalescent COVID-19. The rearrangement joins TRBV30 to TRBJ1-1; 10 bases are a match to TRBD1. The CDR3 sequence: CAWSVLRTGGMNTEAFF. The CDR3 DNA sequence: TGTGCCTGGAGTGTACTCCGGACAGGGGGGATGAACACTGAAGCTTTCTTT. The variable domain in full, completed from reference TRBV30 and TRBJ1-1, reads SQTIHQWPATLVQPVGSPLSLECTVEGTSNPNLYWYRQAAGRGLQLLFYSVGIGQISSEVPQNLSASRPQDRQFILSSKKLLLSDSGFYLCAWSVLRTGGMNTEAFFGQGTRLTVV.